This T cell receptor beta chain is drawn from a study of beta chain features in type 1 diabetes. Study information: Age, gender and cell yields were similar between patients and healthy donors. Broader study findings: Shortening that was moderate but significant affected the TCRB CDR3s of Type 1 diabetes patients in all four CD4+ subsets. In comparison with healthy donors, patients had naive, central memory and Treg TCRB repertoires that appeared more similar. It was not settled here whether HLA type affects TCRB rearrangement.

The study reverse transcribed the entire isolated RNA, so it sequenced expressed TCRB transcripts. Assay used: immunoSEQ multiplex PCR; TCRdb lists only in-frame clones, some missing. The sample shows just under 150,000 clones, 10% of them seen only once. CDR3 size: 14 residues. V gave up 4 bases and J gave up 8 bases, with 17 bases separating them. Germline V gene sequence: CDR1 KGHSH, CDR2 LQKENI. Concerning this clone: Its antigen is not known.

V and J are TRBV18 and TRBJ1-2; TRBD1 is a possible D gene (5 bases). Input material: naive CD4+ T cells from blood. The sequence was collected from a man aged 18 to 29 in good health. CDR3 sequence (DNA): TGTGCCAGCTCACTACAGGACGTGGCCCTAGGCTACACCTTC. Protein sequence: CASSLQDVALGYTF.